This is a list of T cell receptor beta chains from one sample in a study of T-cell reconstitution after alpha-beta-depleted transplantation in children. TCRdb redid the calling of the PCR reads with MiXCR, one entry per CDR3 protein. The sample lists more than 550,000 distinct CDR3 sequences, over 9.5% occurring once. The input for sequencing was PBMCs from the stem cell graft donor, taken from the stem cell graft. These receptors were taken from a human donor who donated a stem cell graft to a child with acute myeloid leukemia. The CDR3 runs from the conserved cysteine through the conserved F or W. Each record gives: CDR3 protein, CDR3 DNA, D gene, J gene, clone size, V gene. The D gene is left open where the match is weak. Only some rows state a clone size, as once, few, many or a class for expanded clones.

CASSVDSLDTDTQYF,TGCGCCAGCAGTGTGGATTCCCTAGACACAGATACGCAGTATTTT,.,TRBJ2-3,.,TRBV10-2
CSASGQGGSGANVLTF,TGCAGTGCTAGTGGGCAGGGCGGCTCTGGGGCCAACGTCCTGACTTTC,.,TRBJ2-6,few,TRBV20-1
CSARDGQRNTGELFF,TGCAGTGCTAGAGATGGACAGCGAAACACCGGGGAGCTGTTTTTT,.,TRBJ2-2,.,TRBV20-1
CASSLVQRALYF,TGTGCCAGCAGCTTAGTCCAGCGCGCCCTTTACTTC,.,TRBJ2-7,few,TRBV7-2
CSARAGGVDTQYF,TGCAGCGCCAGAGCGGGAGGGGTAGATACGCAGTATTTT,TRBD2,TRBJ2-3,many,TRBV29-1
CASSLVGGVGIQYF,TGTGCCAGCAGCTTAGTCGGCGGGGTGGGCATTCAGTACTTC,.,TRBJ2-4,.,TRBV7-9
CASSEQASSGANVLTF,TGCGCCAGCAGTGAGCAGGCAAGCTCTGGGGCCAACGTCCTGACTTTC,.,TRBJ2-6,.,TRBV5-1
CASSLVPAGGSLEQYF,TGCGCCAGCAGCTTGGTCCCAGCGGGAGGTTCCCTAGAGCAGTACTTC,TRBD2,TRBJ2-7,.,TRBV5-1
CSVEERQGAGDGYTF,TGCAGCGTTGAAGAAAGACAGGGGGCCGGGGATGGCTACACCTTC,TRBD1,TRBJ1-2,many,TRBV29-1
CASSLARESGYEQYF,TGTGCCAGCAGCTTAGCTCGAGAGTCAGGCTACGAGCAGTACTTC,.,TRBJ2-7,many,TRBV7-2
CASSQSGQGANGYTF,TGCGCCAGCAGTCAGTCGGGACAGGGGGCGAATGGCTACACCTTC,TRBD1,TRBJ1-2,.,TRBV23-1
CSGGNSGNLFNEQFF,TGCAGCGGCGGAAATAGCGGGAACCTCTTCAATGAGCAGTTCTTC,TRBD2,TRBJ2-1,.,TRBV29-1
CASSPSGLAGPYEQYF,TGTGCCAGCAGCCCCTCGGGACTAGCGGGACCCTACGAGCAGTACTTC,TRBD2,TRBJ2-7,many,TRBV7-2
CASRGGTAGVYEQYF,TGTGCCAGCAGGGGAGGGACAGCCGGGGTTTACGAGCAGTACTTC,.,TRBJ2-7,many,TRBV12-3/TRBV12-4
CAISPGLSGEQYF,TGTGCCATCAGCCCGGGGCTATCGGGCGAGCAGTACTTC,.,TRBJ2-7,.,TRBV4-2
CSARDSREGDNEQFF,TGCAGTGCTAGAGATTCACGGGAGGGAGACAATGAGCAGTTCTTC,TRBD2,TRBJ2-1,few,TRBV20-1
CASSLPNSNNEQYF,TGTGCCAGCAGCTTGCCGAACAGTAACAACGAGCAGTACTTC,.,TRBJ2-7,few,TRBV7-9
CATSRDIVTSGFGNEQFF,TGTGCCACCAGCAGAGATATTGTCACTAGCGGGTTCGGGAATGAGCAGTTCTTC,TRBD2,TRBJ2-1,.,TRBV15
CASSLGQGDAAKNIQYF,TGCGCCAGCAGCTTGGGACAGGGAGACGCGGCCAAAAACATTCAGTACTTC,TRBD1,TRBJ2-4,.,TRBV5-1
CASSLGGLVNEQFF,TGTGCCAGCAGCCTGGGGGGGCTGGTGAACGAGCAGTTCTTC,.,TRBJ2-1,many,TRBV7-8
CASSPPTPNQPQHF,TGTGCCAGCTCACCACCTACACCCAATCAGCCCCAGCATTTT,.,TRBJ1-5,.,TRBV18
CASKRGGRETQYF,TGTGCCAGCAAACGGGGGGGACGAGAGACCCAGTACTTC,TRBD2,TRBJ2-5,.,TRBV6-2/TRBV6-3
CASSFQGKYGYTF,TGTGCCAGCAGCTTCCAGGGAAAGTATGGCTACACCTTC,.,TRBJ1-2,few,TRBV7-8
CASNTRQSDSIDTIYF,TGTGCCAGCAATACCCGACAGTCCGACAGTATCGACACCATATATTTT,.,TRBJ1-3,.,TRBV7-2
CASKIGFREETQYF,TGTGCCAGCAAGATCGGGTTTAGGGAAGAGACCCAGTACTTC,.,TRBJ2-5,many,TRBV6-1
CSVGDSGANVLTF,TGCAGCGTCGGAGACTCTGGGGCCAACGTCCTGACTTTC,.,TRBJ2-6,many,TRBV29-1
CSARIAGIHNEQFF,TGCAGTGCTCGAATAGCGGGTATACACAATGAGCAGTTCTTC,TRBD2,TRBJ2-1,many,TRBV20-1
CATGTGAQETQYF,TGTGCCACCGGGACAGGGGCCCAAGAGACCCAGTACTTC,TRBD1,TRBJ2-5,few,TRBV24-1
CASSLAILAGALNEQFF,TGTGCCAGCAGCTTAGCAATTCTAGCGGGAGCCCTCAATGAGCAGTTCTTC,TRBD2,TRBJ2-1,few,TRBV7-2
CSAPSPSGETQYF,TGCAGTGCTCCTTCTCCGAGTGGAGAGACCCAGTACTTC,.,TRBJ2-5,.,TRBV20-1
CASSSVLGRVSANYGYTF,TGTGCCAGCAGCTCGGTGTTGGGGAGGGTTTCGGCTAACTATGGCTACACCTTC,.,TRBJ1-2,.,TRBV11-1
CASSQDRGRPTQYF,TGCGCCAGCAGCCAAGATAGAGGCCGTCCCACGCAGTATTTT,.,TRBJ2-3,few,TRBV4-3
CASSSGGTGDTQYF,TGCGCCAGCAGCTCTGGAGGGACAGGAGATACGCAGTATTTT,TRBD1,TRBJ2-3,many,TRBV5-1
CASSLGGIQPQHF,TGCGCCAGCAGCTTAGGGGGGATTCAGCCCCAGCATTTT,.,TRBJ1-5,many,TRBV5-1
CASSPQVVAGTGELFF,TGTGCCAGCAGCCCCCAGGTGGTAGCCGGCACCGGGGAGCTGTTTTTT,.,TRBJ2-2,many,TRBV7-2
CASSLKTTNQPQHF,TGTGCCAGCAGCTTAAAAACAACCAATCAGCCCCAGCATTTT,.,TRBJ1-5,few,TRBV7-2
CSVEQGVTEAFF,TGCAGCGTTGAACAGGGGGTCACTGAAGCTTTCTTT,TRBD1,TRBJ1-1,.,TRBV29-1
CASSMTSGRGNTGELFF,TGTGCCAGCAGTATGACTAGCGGGAGGGGCAACACCGGGGAGCTGTTTTTT,TRBD2,TRBJ2-2,.,TRBV6-2/TRBV6-3
CASSLFRSGNTEAFF,TGTGCCAGCAGTTTATTTCGCAGTGGGAACACTGAAGCTTTCTTT,.,TRBJ1-1,many,TRBV28
CSAGNRSYNEQFF,TGCAGTGCTGGAAACAGATCCTACAATGAGCAGTTCTTC,.,TRBJ2-1,many,TRBV20-1
CSAPKPGTDEQYF,TGCAGTGCCCCTAAGCCGGGAACAGACGAGCAGTACTTC,.,TRBJ2-7,few,TRBV20-1
CASSPLTSGKPYEQYF,TGTGCCAGCAGTCCTTTAACATCGGGGAAACCCTACGAGCAGTACTTC,.,TRBJ2-7,.,TRBV5-6
CAWSPRASLELFF,TGTGCCTGGAGTCCTCGGGCGTCCTTGGAACTGTTTTTT,.,TRBJ1-4,many,TRBV30